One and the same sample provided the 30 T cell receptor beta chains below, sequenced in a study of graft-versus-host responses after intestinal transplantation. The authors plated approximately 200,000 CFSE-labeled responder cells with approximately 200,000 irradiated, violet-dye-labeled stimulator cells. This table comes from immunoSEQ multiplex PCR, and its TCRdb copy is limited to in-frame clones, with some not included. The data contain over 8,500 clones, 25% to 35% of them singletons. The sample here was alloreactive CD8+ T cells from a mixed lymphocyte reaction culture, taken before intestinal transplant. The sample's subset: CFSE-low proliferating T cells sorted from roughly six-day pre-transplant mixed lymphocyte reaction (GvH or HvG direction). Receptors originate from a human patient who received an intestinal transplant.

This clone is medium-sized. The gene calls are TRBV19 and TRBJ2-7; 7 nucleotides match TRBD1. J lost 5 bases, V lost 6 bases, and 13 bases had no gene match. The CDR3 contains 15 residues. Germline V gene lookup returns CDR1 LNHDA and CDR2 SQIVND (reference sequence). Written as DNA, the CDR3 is TGTGCCAGTAGCATCTCGACAGGGACGGGGAACGAGCAGTACTTC. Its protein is CASSISTGTGNEQYF.

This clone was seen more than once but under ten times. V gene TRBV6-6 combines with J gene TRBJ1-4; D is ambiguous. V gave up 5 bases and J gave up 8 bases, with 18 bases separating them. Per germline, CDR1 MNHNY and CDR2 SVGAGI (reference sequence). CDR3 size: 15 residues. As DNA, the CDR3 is TGTGCCAGCAGTCCCCAGCGGGTGAAGGAGGAAAAACTGTTTTTT. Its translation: CASSPQRVKEEKLFF.

The CDR3 loop reads CATAQVGYEQYF. CDR3 sequence (DNA): TGTGCCACCGCACAGGTGGGCTACGAGCAGTACTTC. The V gene is TRBV19, the J gene TRBJ2-7; perhaps TRBD1 as D (5 bases). Germline lookup yields CDR1 LNHDA and CDR2 SQIVND (reference sequence). The CDR3 is 12 residues long. The germline V and J ends were trimmed by 10 bases and 3 bases, with 13 bases remaining between them.

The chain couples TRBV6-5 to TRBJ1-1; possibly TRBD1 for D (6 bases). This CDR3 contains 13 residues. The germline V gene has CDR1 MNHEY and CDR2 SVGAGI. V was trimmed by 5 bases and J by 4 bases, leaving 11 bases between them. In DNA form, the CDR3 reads TGTGCCAGCAGTCCCCCAGGGGTCACTGAAGCTTTCTTT. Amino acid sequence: CASSPPGVTEAFF.

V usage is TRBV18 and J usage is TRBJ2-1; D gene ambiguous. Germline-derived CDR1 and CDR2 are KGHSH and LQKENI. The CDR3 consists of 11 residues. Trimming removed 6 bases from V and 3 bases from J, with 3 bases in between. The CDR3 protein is CASSRYNEQFF. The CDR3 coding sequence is TGTGCCAGCTCCCGCTACAATGAGCAGTTCTTC.

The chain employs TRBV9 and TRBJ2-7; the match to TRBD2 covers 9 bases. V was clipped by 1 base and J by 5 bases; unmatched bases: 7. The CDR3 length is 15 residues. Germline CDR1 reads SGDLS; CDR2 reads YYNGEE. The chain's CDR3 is CASSVSSGGPNEQYF. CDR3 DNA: TGTGCCAGCAGCGTATCAAGCGGGGGGCCCAACGAGCAGTACTTC.

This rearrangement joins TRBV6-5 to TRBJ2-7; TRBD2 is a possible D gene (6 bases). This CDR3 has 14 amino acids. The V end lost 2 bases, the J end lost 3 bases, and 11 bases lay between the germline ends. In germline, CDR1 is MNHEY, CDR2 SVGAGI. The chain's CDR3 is CASSYGAGIYEQYF. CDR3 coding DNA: TGTGCCAGCAGTTACGGAGCGGGTATCTACGAGCAGTACTTC.

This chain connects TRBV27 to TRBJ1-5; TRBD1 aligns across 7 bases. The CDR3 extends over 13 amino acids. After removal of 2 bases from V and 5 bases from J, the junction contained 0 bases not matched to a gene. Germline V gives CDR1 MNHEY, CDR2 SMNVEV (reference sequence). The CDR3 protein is CASSLQGDQPQHF. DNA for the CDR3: TGTGCCAGCAGTTTACAGGGGGATCAGCCCCAGCATTTT.

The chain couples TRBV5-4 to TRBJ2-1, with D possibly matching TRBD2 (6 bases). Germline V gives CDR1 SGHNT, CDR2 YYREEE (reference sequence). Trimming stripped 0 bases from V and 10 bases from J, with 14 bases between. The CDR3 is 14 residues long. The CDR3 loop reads CASSLEAGFIEQFF. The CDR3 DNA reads TGTGCCAGCAGCTTGGAGGCGGGGTTTATCGAGCAGTTCTTC.

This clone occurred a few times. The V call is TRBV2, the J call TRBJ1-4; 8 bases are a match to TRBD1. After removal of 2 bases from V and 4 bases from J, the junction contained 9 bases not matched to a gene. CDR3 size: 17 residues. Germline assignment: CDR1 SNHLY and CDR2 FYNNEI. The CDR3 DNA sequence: TGTGCCAGCAGTGAACAGGTCAGGGGGCAAGGTAATGAAAAACTGTTTTTT. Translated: CASSEQVRGQGNEKLFF.

The CDR3 nucleotides read TGTGCCAGCAGCTACACTAGCGGGGAGTTCTACGAGCAGTACTTC. It translates to CASSYTSGEFYEQYF. The V call is TRBV11-2, the J call TRBJ2-7; 10 bases align to TRBD2. In germline, CDR1 is SGHAT, CDR2 FQNNGV. The CDR3 totals 15 residues. With 4 bases clipped from V and 3 bases from J, the junction kept 6 bases outside the gene matches.

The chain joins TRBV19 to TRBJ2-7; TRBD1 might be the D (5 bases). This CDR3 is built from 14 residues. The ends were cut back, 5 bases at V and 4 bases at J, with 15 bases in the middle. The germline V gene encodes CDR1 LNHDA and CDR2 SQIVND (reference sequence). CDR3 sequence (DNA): TGTGCCAGTAGTGGCTGGGGCCAAGGGTACGAGCAGTACTTC. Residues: CASSGWGQGYEQYF.

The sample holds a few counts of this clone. CDR3 nucleotide sequence: TGTGCCAGCAGCTTGCCGGGGGACACTGAAGCTTTCTTT. Amino acid sequence: CASSLPGDTEAFF. The chain is built from TRBV5-6 and TRBJ1-1, with D possibly being TRBD1 (5 bases). Deletions cut 1 base from V and 3 bases from J, with 7 bases between. Germline-derived CDR1 and CDR2 are SGHDT and YYEEEE. The CDR3 is 13 residues long. The entire variable domain, with the rest obtained from reference TRBV5-6 and TRBJ1-1, is as follows: DAGVTQSPTHLIKTRGQQVTLRCSPKSGHDTVSWYQQALGQGPQFIFQYYEEEERQRGNFPDRFSGHQFPNYSSELNVNALLLGDSALYLCASSLPGDTEAFFGQGTRLTVV.

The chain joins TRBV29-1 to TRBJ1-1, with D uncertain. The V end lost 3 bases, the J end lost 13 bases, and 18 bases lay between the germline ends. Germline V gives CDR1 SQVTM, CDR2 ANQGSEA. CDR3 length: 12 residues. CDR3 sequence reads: CSVEGNRGGVFF. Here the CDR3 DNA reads TGCAGCGTTGAGGGGAATCGAGGAGGAGTTTTCTTT.

The DNA of the CDR3 is TGTGCCAGCAGCTTAGTCGGACAGGGAATCGGGCAGTACTTC. Protein product: CASSLVGQGIGQYF. V gene TRBV11-2 combines with J gene TRBJ2-7; 8 bases match TRBD1. With 1 base clipped from V and 9 bases from J, the junction kept 8 bases outside the gene matches. Germline V gives CDR1 SGHAT, CDR2 FQNNGV. The CDR3 spans 14 residues.

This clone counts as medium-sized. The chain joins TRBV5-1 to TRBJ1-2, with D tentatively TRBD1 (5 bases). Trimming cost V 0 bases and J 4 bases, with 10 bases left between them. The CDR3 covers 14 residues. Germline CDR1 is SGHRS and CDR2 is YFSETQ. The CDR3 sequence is CASSLEGPGYGYTF. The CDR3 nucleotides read TGCGCCAGCAGCTTGGAGGGGCCGGGCTATGGCTACACCTTC.

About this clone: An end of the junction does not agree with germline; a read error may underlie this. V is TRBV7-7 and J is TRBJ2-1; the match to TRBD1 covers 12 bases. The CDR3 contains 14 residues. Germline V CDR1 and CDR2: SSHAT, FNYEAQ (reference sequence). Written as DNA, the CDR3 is TGTGCTAGCAGCCCAGGGACAGGGGGCTTTGAGCAGTTCTTC. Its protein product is CASSPGTGGFEQFF.

The CDR3 protein is CASSSPSGLVSNEQFF. The CDR3 DNA reads as TGTGCCAGCAGCTCCCCGTCGGGACTAGTGAGCAATGAGCAGTTCTTC. The chain links TRBV7-9 to TRBJ2-1, with 8 bases aligning to TRBD2. Trimming took 4 bases from V and 6 from J; bases not matched to a gene: 11. Germline V gene sequence: CDR1 SEHNR, CDR2 FQNEAQ (reference sequence). The CDR3 length is 16 residues. Together with reference TRBV7-9 and TRBJ2-1, the CDR3 gives the full variable domain: DTGVSQNPRHKITKRGQNVTFRCDPISEHNRLYWYRQTLGQGPEFLTYFQNEAQLEKSRLLSDRFSAERPKGSFSTLEIQRTEQGDSAMYLCASSSPSGLVSNEQFFGPGTRLTVL.

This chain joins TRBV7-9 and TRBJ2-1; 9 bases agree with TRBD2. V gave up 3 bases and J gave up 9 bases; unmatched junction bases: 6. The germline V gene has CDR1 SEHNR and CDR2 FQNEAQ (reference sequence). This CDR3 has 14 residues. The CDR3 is CASSFVAGAFEQFF. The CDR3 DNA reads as TGTGCCAGCAGCTTCGTAGCGGGGGCGTTTGAGCAGTTCTTC.

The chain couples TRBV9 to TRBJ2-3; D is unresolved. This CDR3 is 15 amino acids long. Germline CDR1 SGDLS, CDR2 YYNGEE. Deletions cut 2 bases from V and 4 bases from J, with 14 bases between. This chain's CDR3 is CASSVSLTTADTQYF. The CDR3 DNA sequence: TGTGCCAGCAGCGTTAGCCTCACGACGGCAGATACGCAGTATTTT.

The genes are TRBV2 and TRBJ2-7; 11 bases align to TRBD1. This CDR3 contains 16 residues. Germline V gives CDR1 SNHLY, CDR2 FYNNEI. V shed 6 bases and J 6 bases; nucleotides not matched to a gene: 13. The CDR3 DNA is TGTGCCAGCAGAGCCCCGGGACAGGGGGACTACGGCGAGCAGTACTTC. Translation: CASRAPGQGDYGEQYF.

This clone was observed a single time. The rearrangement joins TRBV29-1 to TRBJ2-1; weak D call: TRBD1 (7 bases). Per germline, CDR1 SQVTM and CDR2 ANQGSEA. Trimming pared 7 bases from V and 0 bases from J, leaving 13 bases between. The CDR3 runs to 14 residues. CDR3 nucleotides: TGCAGCGGGCAGGGGGGAAGCTCCTACAATGAGCAGTTCTTC. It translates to CSGQGGSSYNEQFF.

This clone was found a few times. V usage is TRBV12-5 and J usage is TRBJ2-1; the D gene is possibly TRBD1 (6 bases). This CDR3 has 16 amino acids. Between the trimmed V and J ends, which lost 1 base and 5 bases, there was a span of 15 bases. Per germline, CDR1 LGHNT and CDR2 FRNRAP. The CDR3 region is CASGLGWGQNDNEQFF. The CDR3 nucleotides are TGTGCTAGTGGTTTGGGGTGGGGGCAGAATGACAATGAGCAGTTCTTC.

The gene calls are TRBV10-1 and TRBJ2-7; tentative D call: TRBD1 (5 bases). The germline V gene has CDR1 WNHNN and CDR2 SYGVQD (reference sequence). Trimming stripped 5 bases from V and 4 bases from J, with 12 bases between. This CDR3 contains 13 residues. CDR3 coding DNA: TGCGCCAGCAGTCAGGGAATAGGGTACGAGCAGTACTTC. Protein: CASSQGIGYEQYF.

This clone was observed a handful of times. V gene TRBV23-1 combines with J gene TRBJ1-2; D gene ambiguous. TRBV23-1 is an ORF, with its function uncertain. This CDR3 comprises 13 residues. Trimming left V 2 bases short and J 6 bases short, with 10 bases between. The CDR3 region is CASSQPGRNGYTF. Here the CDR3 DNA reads TGCGCCAGCAGTCAACCGGGGAGAAATGGCTACACCTTC.

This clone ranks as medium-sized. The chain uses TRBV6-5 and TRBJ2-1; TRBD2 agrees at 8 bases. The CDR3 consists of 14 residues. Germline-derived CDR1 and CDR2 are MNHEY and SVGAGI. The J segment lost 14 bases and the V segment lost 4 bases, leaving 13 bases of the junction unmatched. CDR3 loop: CASSFSGAPSGEFF. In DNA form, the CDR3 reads TGTGCCAGCAGTTTTAGCGGGGCGCCCTCGGGGGAGTTCTTC.

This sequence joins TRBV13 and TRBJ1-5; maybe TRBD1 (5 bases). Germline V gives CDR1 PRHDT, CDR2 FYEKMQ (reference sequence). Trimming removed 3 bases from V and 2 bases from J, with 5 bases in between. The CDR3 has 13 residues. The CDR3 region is CASSLTGNQPQHF. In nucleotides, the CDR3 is TGTGCCAGCAGCTTGACAGGCAATCAGCCCCAGCATTTT.

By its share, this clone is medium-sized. CDR3 amino acids: CASSLGRGGQETQYF. DNA of the CDR3: TGTGCCAGCAGCTTAGGGCGGGGGGGCCAAGAGACCCAGTACTTC. The V call is TRBV13, the J call TRBJ2-5; 9 bases are a match to TRBD2. The CDR3 runs to 15 residues. Looked up from germline, CDR1 is PRHDT and CDR2 is FYEKMQ (reference sequence). The ends lost 0 bases at V and 1 base at J; junction bases unmatched: 0.

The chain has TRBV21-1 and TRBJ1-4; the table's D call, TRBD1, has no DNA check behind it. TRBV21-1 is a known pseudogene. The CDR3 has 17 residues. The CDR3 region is CASSKWPQGAANEKLFF. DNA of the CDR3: TGTGCCAGCAGCAAATGGCCCCAGGGGGCCGCTAATGAAAAACTGTTTTTT.

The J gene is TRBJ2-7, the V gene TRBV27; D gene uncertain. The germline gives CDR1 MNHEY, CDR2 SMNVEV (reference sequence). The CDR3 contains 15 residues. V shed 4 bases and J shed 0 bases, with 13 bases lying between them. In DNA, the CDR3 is TGTGCCAGCAGTTCTCCAACTCACAGCTCCTACGAGCAGTACTTC. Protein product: CASSSPTHSSYEQYF.